This TCR beta chain is from a study of blood T cell repertoires in COVID-19. Study-level information: Specimens from acute and convalescent COVID-19 originated in the United States, Italy and Spain. PBMCs, B-cell-depleted T cells, or T cells provided the cDNA or gDNA that made up the material.

V lost 5 bases to trimming and J lost 4 bases; unmatched junction nucleotides: 5. Germline CDR1 is SEHNR and CDR2 is FQNEAQ (reference sequence). This CDR3 region has 14 residues. Authors' analysis steps: Estimation of nucleated cell counts was performed using reference gene primer amplification. Data came from immunoSEQ multiplex PCR; TCRdb stores just in-frame clones and leaves some out. The DNA was the basis for D and trimming; V, J and clone size are from that table. There are approximately 60,000 clones in the sample; over 75% occur only once, and roughly 3% lies in the top ten. This clone came up once.

This TCR was sampled from a man between 45 and 60 years old with active COVID-19. The sequencing sample was made of peripheral blood. The rearrangement links TRBV7-9 to TRBJ2-5, with TRBD1 matching over 9 bases. CDR3 residues: CASSRGGQGETQYF. In nucleotides, the CDR3 is TGTGCCAGCAGCCGAGGGGGACAGGGAGAGACCCAGTACTTC.